The text below deals with one T cell receptor (beta chain). This clonotype was picked up many times. Its specific antigen is unknown. No qualities accompany the bases; no much larger clone lies one base away. The sample is drawn from a study of T cells after yellow fever vaccination (dated by TCRdb to between 2018 and 2020). Background for the entire study: Libraries from fractions with low cell numbers were prepared with the SMART-Seq v4 Ultra Low Input RNA kit. To track T-cell clones before and after primary and booster YFV17D yellow fever vaccination, bulk TCR alpha and beta repertoires were sequenced longitudinally. Two healthy male donors, one aged 18 to 30 and one aged 30 to 40 years, made up the cohort. Bulk PBMC replicates and cell subsets were isolated from blood drawn at multiple timepoints before and after both primary and secondary immunization.

Synthesis of TCR cDNA relied on 5'RACE template switching, a step that introduced a universal primer site along with unique molecular identifiers. cDNA synthesis was primed from both the TCR alpha and TCR beta constant segments. Libraries were amplified in two PCR steps, with sample barcodes and sequencing adapters added in the second step. Libraries were sequenced on Illumina HiSeq 2500 (2x100 bp) or NovaSeq (2x150 bp). On the study's bioinformatics: Reads were demultiplexed and collapsed into UMI consensus sequences with MIGEC, and V(D)J alignment was performed with MiXCR. Using edgeR on replicate PBMC samples, clonotypes were called vaccine-responding if FDR was below 0.01 and the log2 fold change was above 5 up to day 15. Each bulk clonotype received a CD4 or CD8 identity based on whether the sequenced CD4 or CD8 repertoire contained that clonotype at higher abundance. The raw public data were reprocessed by TCRdb itself: fastp quality trimming at Q25, MiXCR clonotype calling, in-frame beta chains only. For every CDR3 protein sequence, its rows merge into one entry that carries the most common genes and DNA. Clone size and V and J calls follow TCRdb, not the original study. Within this sample are 550,000 to 750,000 distinct CDR3 sequences, with roughly 14% of them counted one time only. The top ten clones comprise more than 12% of the sample.

Interpreted using the paper, the treatment or condition label stands for: live attenuated yellow fever vaccine strain. At each blood-draw timepoint, two biological replicates of bulk PBMCs were obtained. A standard Ficoll-Paque protocol was used to isolate PBMCs from peripheral blood. TriZol was used to extract RNA from bulk PBMCs, from CD4 and CD8 fractions, and from dextramer-positive and dextramer-negative fractions. Findings and caveats that apply to the study as a whole: Computational filtering was needed because FACS-sorted repertoires could contain abundant contaminating clonotypes from the bulk population. Compared with the primary T-cell response, the secondary T-cell response was faster but weaker, reaching its peak on day 5 rather than on day 15. A small share of clonotypes occurred in both CD4 and CD8 compartments, likely arising from convergent recombination. Because only two donors were included in the study, the extent to which the findings can be generalized is limited. Most clones expanded after primary vaccination (around 96% of CD4 and about 85% of CD8) were re-detected after the booster, suggesting that broad memory maintenance occurred.

The germline ends are 4 bases apart after V is trimmed by 0 bases and J by 7 bases. The CDR3 runs 12 amino acids, cysteine and phenylalanine included. The DNA shown is the 36-base CDR3, in frame from base 1. CDR1 SGHDT and CDR2 YYEEEE are derived from the germline V gene. The sample in question was PBMCs, obtained on the day of the yellow fever booster vaccination. The TCR sequence derives from a young man who received the YFV17D yellow fever vaccine. Recombination joined TRBV5-6 with TRBJ1-4; no confident D gene assignment can be made. The CDR3 here reads CASSLAGEKLFF. The DNA reads as follows: TGTGCCAGCAGCTTGGCAGGTGAAAAACTGTTTTTT.